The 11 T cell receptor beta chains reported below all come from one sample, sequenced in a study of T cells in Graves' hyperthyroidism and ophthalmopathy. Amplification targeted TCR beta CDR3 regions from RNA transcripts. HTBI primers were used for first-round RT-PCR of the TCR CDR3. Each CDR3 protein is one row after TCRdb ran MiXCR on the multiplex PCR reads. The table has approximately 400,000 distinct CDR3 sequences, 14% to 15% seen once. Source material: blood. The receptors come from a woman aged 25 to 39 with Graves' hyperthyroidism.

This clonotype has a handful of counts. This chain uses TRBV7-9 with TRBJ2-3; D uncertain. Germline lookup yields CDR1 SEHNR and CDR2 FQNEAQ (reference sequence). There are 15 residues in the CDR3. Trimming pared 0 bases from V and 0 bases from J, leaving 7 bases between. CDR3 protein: CASSLARASTDTQYF. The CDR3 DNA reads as TGTGCCAGCAGCTTAGCTCGGGCTAGCACAGATACGCAGTATTTT.

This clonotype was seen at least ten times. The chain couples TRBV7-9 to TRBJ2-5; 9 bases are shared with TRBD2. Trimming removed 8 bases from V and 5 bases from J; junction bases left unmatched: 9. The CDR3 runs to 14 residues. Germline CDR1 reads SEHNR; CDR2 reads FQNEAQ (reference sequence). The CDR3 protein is CASGNSGRGETQYF. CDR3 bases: TGTGCCAGCGGTAATAGCGGGAGAGGGGAGACCCAGTACTTC.

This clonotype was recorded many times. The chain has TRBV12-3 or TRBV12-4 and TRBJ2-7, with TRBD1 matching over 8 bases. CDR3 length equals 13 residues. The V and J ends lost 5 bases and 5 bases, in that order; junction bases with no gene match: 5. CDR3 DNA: TGTGCCAGCAGTCGACAGGGGATGCACGAGCAGTACTTC. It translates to CASSRQGMHEQYF.

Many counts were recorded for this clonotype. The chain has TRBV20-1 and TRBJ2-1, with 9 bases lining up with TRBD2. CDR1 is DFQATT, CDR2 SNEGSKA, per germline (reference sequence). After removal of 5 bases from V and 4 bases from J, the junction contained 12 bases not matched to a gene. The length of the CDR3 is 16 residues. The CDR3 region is CSAPKLAGGRYNEQFF. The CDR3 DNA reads TGCAGTGCTCCCAAGCTGGCGGGAGGGCGATACAATGAGCAGTTCTTC.

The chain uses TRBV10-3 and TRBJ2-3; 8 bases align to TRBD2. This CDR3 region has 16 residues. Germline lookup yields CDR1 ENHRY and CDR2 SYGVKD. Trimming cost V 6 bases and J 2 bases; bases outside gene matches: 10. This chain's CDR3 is CAIRPLAGRDTDTQYF. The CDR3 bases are TGTGCCATCAGGCCCCTAGCGGGTCGCGACACAGATACGCAGTATTTT.

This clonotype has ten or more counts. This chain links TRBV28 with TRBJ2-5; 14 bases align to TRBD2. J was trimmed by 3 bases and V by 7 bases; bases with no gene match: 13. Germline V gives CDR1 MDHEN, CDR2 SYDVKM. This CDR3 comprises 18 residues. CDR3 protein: CASISVPGLAGVEETQYF. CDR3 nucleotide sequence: TGTGCCAGCATTTCCGTACCGGGACTAGCGGGAGTGGAAGAGACCCAGTACTTC.

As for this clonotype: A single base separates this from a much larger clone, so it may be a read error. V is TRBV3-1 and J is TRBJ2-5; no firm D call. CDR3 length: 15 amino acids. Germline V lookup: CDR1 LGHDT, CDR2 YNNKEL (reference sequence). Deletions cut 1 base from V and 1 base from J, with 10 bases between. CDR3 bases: TGTGCCAGCAGCCAAGCTGGGTCCGGCCAAGAGACCCAGTACTTC. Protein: CASSQAGSGQETQYF.

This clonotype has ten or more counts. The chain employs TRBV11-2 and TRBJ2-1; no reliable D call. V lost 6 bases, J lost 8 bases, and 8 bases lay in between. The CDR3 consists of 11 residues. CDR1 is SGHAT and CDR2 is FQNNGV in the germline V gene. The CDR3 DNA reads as TGTGCCAGCAGAACCACCCATGAGCAGTTCTTC. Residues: CASRTTHEQFF.

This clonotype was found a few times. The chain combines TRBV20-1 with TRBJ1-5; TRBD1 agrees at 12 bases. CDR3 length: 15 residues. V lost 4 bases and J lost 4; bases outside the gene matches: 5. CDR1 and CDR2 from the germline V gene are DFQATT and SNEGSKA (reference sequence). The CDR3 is CSATGTGGFNQPQHF. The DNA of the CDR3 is TGCAGTGCTACCGGGACAGGGGGCTTTAATCAGCCCCAGCATTTT.

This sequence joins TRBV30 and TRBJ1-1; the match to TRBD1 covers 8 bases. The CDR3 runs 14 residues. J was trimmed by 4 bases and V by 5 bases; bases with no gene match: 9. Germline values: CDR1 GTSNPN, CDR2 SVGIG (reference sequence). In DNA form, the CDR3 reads TGTGCCTGGGGGAGGACAGGGAGGGGCACTGAAGCTTTCTTT. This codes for CAWGRTGRGTEAFF.

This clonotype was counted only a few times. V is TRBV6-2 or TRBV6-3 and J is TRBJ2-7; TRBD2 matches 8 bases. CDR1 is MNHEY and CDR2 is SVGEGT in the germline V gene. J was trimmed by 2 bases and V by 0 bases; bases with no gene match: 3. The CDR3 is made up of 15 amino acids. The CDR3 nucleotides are TGTGCCAGCAGTTACTCGCCAGCGGGGGCCTACGAGCAGTACTTC. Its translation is CASSYSPAGAYEQYF.